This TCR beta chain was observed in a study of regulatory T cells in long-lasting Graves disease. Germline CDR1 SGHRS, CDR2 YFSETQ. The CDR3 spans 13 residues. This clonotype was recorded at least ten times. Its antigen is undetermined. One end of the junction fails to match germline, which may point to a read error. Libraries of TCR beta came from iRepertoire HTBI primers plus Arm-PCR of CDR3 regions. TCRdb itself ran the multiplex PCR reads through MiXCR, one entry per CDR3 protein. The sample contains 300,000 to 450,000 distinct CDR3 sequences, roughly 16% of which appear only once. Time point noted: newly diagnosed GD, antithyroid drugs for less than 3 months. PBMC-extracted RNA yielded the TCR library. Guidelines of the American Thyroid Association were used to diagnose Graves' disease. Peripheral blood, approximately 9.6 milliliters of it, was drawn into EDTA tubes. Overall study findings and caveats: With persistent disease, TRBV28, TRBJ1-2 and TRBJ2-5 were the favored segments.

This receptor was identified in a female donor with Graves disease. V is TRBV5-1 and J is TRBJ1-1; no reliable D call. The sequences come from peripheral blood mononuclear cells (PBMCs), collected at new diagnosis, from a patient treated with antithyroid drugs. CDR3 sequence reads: CASSLERGAEAFF. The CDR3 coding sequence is TGTGCCAGCAGCTTGGAGCGGGGAGCTGAAGCTTTCTTT.